The clone carrying this T cell receptor beta chain was recorded many times. Its specificity is unknown. J gave up 0 bases and V 4 bases, and 10 bases lay outside the gene matches. CDR1 is SGHTA and CDR2 is FQGNSA in the germline V gene. The CDR3 runs to 20 residues. Libraries of TCR beta came from iRepertoire HTBI primers plus Arm-PCR of CDR3 regions. MiXCR, applied by TCRdb to the multiplex PCR reads, yields one record per CDR3 protein. This table has some 370,000 distinct CDR3 sequences, about 11% appearing once. The data derive from a study of regulatory T cells in long-lasting Graves disease. This sample's time point: newly diagnosed GD, antithyroid drugs for less than 3 months. Making the TCR library involved RNA that had been extracted from PBMCs. Study-wide results and limits: TCR diversity was lower in persistent than newly diagnosed Graves' disease.

These data also formed part of another study, on T cells in Graves' hyperthyroidism and ophthalmopathy.

The chain is built from TRBV7-2 and TRBJ2-1, with 15 bases identical to TRBD2. This TCR was sampled from a woman under 30 with Graves disease. The starting material was peripheral blood mononuclear cells (PBMCs), obtained at new diagnosis, from a patient treated with antithyroid drugs. The CDR3 bases are TGTGCCAGCAGCTGGTCGTCCGGGACTAGCGGGGGGAGCTCCTACAATGAGCAGTTCTTC. Its translation is CASSWSSGTSGGSSYNEQFF.